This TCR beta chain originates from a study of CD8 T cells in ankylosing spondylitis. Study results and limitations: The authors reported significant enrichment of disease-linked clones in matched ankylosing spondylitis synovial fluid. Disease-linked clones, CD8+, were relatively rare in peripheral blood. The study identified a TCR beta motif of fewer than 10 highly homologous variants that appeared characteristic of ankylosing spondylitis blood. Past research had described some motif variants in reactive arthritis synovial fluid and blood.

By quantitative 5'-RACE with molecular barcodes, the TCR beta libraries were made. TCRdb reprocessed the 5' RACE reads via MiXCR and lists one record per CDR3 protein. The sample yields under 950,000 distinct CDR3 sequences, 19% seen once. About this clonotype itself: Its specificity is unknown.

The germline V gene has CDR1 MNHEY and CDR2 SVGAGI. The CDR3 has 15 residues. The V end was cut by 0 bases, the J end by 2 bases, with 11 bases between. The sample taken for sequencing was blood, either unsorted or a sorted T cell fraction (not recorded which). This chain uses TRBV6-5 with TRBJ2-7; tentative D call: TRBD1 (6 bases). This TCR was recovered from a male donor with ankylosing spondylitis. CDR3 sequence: CASSYSITGTYEQYF. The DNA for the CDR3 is TGTGCCAGCAGTTACTCCATTACAGGGACCTACGAGCAGTACTTC.